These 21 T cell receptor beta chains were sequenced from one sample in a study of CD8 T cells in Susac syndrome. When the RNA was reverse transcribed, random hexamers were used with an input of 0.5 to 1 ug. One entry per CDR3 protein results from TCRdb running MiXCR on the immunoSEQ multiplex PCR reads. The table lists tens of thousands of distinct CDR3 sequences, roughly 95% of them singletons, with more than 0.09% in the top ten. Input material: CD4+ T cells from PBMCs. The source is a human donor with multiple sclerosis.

This CDR3 reads CASSEGANYGYTF. DNA of the CDR3: TGCGCCAGCAGCGAGGGGGCTAACTATGGCTACACCTTC. This chain uses TRBV5-1 with TRBJ1-2, with a weak D call TRBD1 (6 bases). The CDR3 is made up of 13 amino acids. The germline CDR1 and CDR2 sequences are SGHRS and YFSETQ. V was clipped by 4 bases and J by 0 bases, with 7 bases between them. The whole variable domain, filled in from reference TRBV5-1 and TRBJ1-2, reads KAGVTQTPRYLIKTRGQQVTLSCSPISGHRSVSWYQQTPGQGLQFLFEYFSETQRNKGNFPGRFSGRQFSNSRSEMNVSTLELGDSALYLCASSEGANYGYTFGSGTRLTVV.

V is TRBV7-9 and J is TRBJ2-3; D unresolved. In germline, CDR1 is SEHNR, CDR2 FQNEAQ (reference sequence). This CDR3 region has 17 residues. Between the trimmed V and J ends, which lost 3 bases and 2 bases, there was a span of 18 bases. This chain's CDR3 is CASSLGWQSSDTDTQYF. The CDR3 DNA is TGTGCCAGCAGCTTGGGCTGGCAGTCTTCGGACACAGATACGCAGTATTTT.

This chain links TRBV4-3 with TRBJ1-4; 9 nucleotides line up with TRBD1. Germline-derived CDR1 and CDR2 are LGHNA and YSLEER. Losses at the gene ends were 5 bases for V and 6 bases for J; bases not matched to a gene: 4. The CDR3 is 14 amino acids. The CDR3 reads CASSFRTGDEKLFF. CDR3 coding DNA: TGCGCCAGCAGCTTTCGGACAGGGGATGAAAAACTGTTTTTT.

For the CDR3, the DNA is TGCAGTGCCCTCCCGGCAGATTATGGCTACACCTTC. Encoded protein: CSALPADYGYTF. The rearrangement links TRBV20-1 to TRBJ1-2, with no clear D. Germline values: CDR1 DFQATT, CDR2 SNEGSKA (reference sequence). The ends were cut back, 6 bases at V and 5 bases at J, with 13 bases in the middle. CDR3 length: 12 amino acids.

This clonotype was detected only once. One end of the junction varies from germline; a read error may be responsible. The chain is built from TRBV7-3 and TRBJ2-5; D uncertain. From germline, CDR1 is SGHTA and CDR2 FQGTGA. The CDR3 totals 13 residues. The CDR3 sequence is CASSLTLQETQYF. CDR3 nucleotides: TGTGCCAGCAGTTTAACGCTCCAAGAGACCCAGTACTTC.

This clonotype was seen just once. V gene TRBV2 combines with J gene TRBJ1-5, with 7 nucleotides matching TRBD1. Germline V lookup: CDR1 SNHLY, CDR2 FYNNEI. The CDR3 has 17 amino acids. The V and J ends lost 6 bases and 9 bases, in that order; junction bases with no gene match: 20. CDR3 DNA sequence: TGTGCCAGCAGCGATAAACCAGCACAGGGGAGTGGTAGGCCCCAGCATTTT. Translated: CASSDKPAQGSGRPQHF.

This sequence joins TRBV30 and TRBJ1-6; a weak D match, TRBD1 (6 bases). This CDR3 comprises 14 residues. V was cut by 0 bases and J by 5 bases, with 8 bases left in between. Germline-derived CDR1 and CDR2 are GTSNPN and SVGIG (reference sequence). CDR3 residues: CAWSVRQDNSPLHF. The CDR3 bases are TGTGCCTGGAGTGTCCGACAGGATAATTCACCCCTCCACTTT.

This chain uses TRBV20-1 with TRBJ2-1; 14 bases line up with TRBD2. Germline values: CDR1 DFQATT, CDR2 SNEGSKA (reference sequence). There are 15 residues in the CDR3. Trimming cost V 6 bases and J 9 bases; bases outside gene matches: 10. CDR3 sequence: CSAARTSGGPGEQFF. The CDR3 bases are TGCAGTGCCGCCAGGACTAGCGGGGGGCCGGGTGAGCAGTTCTTC.

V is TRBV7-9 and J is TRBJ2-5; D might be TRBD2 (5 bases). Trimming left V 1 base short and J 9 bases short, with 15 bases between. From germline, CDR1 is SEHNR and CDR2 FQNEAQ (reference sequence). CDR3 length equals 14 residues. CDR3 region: CASSLDSGSIPQYF. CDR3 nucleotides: TGTGCCAGCAGCTTAGATTCGGGAAGTATTCCCCAGTACTTC.

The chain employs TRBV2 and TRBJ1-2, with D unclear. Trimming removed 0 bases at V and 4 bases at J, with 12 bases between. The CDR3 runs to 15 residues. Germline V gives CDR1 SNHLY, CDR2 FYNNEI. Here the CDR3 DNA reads TGTGCCAGCAGTGAAGCGTATGAGGGAGCCTATGGCTACACCTTC. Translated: CASSEAYEGAYGYTF.

CDR3: CASRPSRDYEQYF. CDR3 DNA: TGCGCCAGCAGACCATCGCGGGACTACGAGCAGTACTTC. J is TRBJ2-7 and V is TRBV5-1; a weak D match, TRBD2 (6 bases). Trimming removed 5 bases from V and 3 bases from J, with 12 bases in between. The CDR3 covers 13 residues. Germline values: CDR1 SGHRS, CDR2 YFSETQ.

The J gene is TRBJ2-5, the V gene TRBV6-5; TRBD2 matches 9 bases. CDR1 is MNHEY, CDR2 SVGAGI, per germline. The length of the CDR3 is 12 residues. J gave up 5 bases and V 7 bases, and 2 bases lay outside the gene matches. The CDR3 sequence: CASKRGAETQYF. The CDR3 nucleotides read TGTGCCAGCAAGCGGGGGGCCGAGACCCAGTACTTC.

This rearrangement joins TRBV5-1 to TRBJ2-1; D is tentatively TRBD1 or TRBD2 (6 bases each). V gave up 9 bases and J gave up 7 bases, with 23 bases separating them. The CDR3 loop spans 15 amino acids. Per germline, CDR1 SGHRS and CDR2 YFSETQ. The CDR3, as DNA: TGCGCCACCCAACTGGGGGGCGGTAGTTTAAATGAGCAGTTCTTC. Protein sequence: CATQLGGGSLNEQFF.

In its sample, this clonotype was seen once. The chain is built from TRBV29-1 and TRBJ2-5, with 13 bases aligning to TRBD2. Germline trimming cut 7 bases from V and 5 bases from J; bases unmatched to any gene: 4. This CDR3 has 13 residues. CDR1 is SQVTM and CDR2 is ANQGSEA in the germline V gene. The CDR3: CSAGLAGVETQYF. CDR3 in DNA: TGCAGCGCCGGACTAGCGGGGGTGGAGACCCAGTACTTC. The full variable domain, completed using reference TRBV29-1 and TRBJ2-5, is SAVISQKPSRDICQRGTSLTIQCQVDSQVTMMFWYRQQPGQSLTLIATANQGSEATYESGFVIDKFPISRPNLTFSTLTVSNMSPEDSSIYLCSAGLAGVETQYFGPGTRLLVL.

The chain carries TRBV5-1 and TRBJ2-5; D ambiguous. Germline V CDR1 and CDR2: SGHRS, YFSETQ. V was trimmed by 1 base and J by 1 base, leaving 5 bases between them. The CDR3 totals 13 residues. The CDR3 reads CASSLQFQETQYF. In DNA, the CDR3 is TGCGCCAGCAGCTTGCAGTTCCAAGAGACCCAGTACTTC.

CDR3 amino acids: CASSLDDNYGYTF. For the CDR3, the DNA is TGTGCCAGCAGCCTAGACGATAACTATGGCTACACCTTC. The chain couples TRBV3-1 to TRBJ1-2, with D unresolved. Trimming pared 4 bases from V and 1 base from J, leaving 7 bases between. The CDR3 consists of 13 residues. Germline CDR1 reads LGHDT; CDR2 reads YNNKEL (reference sequence).

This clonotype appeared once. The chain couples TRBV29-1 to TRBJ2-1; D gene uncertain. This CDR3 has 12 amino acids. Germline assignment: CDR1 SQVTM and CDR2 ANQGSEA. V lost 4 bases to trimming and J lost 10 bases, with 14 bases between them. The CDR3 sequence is CSVAGSPAEQFF. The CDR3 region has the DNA TGCAGCGTTGCGGGTAGCCCAGCAGAGCAGTTCTTC.

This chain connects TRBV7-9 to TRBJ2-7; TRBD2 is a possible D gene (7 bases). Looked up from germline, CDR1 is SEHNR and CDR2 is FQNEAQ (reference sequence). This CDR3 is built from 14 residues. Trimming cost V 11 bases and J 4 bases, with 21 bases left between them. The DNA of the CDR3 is TGTGCCGGATCCCGAGGGGGGGTCGGGTACGAGCAGTACTTC. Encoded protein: CAGSRGGVGYEQYF.

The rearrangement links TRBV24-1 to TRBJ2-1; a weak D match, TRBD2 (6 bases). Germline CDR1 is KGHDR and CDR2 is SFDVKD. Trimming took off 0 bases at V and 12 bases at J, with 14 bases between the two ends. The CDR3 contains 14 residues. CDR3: CATSDLHSGGLQFF. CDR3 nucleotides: TGTGCCACCAGTGATTTGCACAGTGGGGGACTGCAGTTCTTC.

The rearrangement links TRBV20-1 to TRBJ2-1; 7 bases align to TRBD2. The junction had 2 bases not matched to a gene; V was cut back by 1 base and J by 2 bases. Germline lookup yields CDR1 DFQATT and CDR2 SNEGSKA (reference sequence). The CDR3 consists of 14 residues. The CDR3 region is CSARGLATYNEQFF. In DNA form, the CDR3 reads TGCAGTGCTAGAGGACTAGCTACCTACAATGAGCAGTTCTTC.

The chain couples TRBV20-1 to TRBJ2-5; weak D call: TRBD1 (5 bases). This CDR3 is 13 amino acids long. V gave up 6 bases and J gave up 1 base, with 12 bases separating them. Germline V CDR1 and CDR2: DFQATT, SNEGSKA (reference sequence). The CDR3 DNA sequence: TGCAGTGCCAGAACCGACAGCCAAGAGACCCAGTACTTC. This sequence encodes CSARTDSQETQYF.